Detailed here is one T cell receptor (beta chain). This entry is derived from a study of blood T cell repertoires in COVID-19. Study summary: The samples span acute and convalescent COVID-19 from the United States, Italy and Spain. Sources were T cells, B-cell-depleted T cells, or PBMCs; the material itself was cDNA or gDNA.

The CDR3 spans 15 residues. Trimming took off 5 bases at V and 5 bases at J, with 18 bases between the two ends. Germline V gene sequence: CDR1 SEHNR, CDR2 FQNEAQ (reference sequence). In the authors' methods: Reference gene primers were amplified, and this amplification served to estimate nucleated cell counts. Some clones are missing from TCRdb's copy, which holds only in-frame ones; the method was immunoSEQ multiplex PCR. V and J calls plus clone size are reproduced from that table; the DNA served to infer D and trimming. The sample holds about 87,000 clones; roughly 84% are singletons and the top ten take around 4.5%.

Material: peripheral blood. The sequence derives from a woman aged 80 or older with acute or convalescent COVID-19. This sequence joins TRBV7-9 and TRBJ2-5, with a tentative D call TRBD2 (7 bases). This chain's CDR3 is CASSPAWGGAETQYF. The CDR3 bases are TGTGCCAGCAGCCCCGCGTGGGGGGGCGCTGAGACCCAGTACTTC.